This T cell receptor beta chain comes out of a study of T cell repertoires in cytomegalovirus infection (dated by TCRdb to the late 2010s). Some background on the complete study: Peptide stimulations targeted recently identified HLA-C-restricted CMV epitopes, whose presentation resists viral immunomodulation, together with well-studied HLA-B-restricted epitopes. The HLA type of each donor mattered for the analysis, because public TCR beta signatures pointed to carriage of CMV infection along with the matching HLA type.

General findings and caveats noted by the study authors: In the ex vivo response, HLA-C-restricted CMV-specific TCR beta clonotypes were dominant, and in two of eight donors the single most frequent clonotype came from this HLA-C-restricted group. In both this cohort and an independent cohort of several hundred donors, the cumulative frequency of public TCR beta family members distinguished carriers of CMV infection plus the relevant HLA type.

Details on this clonotype: This clone's antigen is unknown. No base quality values were provided; no much bigger clone lies one nucleotide off.

Sequenced on an Illumina HiSeq 1500. The public reads were reanalyzed by TCRdb: fastp trimming at Q25, MiXCR alignment, in-frame beta chains only. Each entry is one CDR3 protein sequence, shown with its most common DNA and genes. Here the sample has around 750,000 distinct CDR3 sequences; 30% to 35% occur a single time. Jointly, the top ten make up 9.5% to 15% of the sample. The treatment or condition label on this specimen signifies: in vitro stimulation with specific CMV peptide epitopes to enrich CMV-specific T cells. The starting material was cultured CD8+ T cells from PBMCs, obtained from culture after CMV antigen stimulation. The source is a human donor in good health (CMV status not recorded). Some clones in this sample may be carry-over from other donors' samples.

In nucleotides, the sequence is TGTGCCAGCAGGGGACTAGCGGAACCAGATACGCAGTATTTT. This encodes CASRGLAEPDTQYF. This sequence uses TRBV6-1 and TRBJ2-3, and TRBD2 matches 11 of the central bases. Trimmed from V: 6 bases; trimmed from J: 4 bases; junction bases lacking a gene match: 3. The germline V gene specifies MNHNS as CDR1 and SASEGT as CDR2. The CDR3 has 14 amino acids, counting the end cysteine and phenylalanine. The CDR3 DNA has 42 bases and is translated from base 1.